This record looks at one TCR beta chain sequence and its context. Its antigen is undetermined. Germline assignment: CDR1 KGHSH and CDR2 LQKENI. This CDR3 comprises 15 residues. Trimming left V 3 bases short and J 3 bases short, with 14 bases between. The data stem from a study of long-term antiretroviral therapy in people with HIV. immunoSEQ v3.0 was run at survey level. The repertoire was sequenced with immunoSEQ multiplex PCR; TCRdb's copy has only in-frame clones and lacks some. The table includes around 34,000 clones, approximately 72% detected once. Regarding the study as a whole: Comparison with controls showed narrower CDR3 length ranges in HIV repertoires. Missing from the dataset were any data on ART adherence, viral resistance or therapy changes.

The TCR comes from a man over 45 with HIV. The sequences come from unsorted PBMCs, collected 3 years after starting antiretroviral therapy. The J gene is TRBJ1-2, the V gene TRBV18; maybe TRBD1 (5 bases). The CDR3 reads CASSPHGAAYYGYTF. DNA for the CDR3: TGTGCCAGCTCACCGCACGGGGCGGCGTACTATGGCTACACCTTC. The full variable domain, with the rest looked up from reference TRBV18 and TRBJ1-2, is NAGVMQNPRHLVRRRGQEARLRCSPMKGHSHVYWYRQLPEEGLKFMVYLQKENIIDESGMPKERFSAEFPKEGPSILRIQQVVRGDSAAYFCASSPHGAAYYGYTFGSGTRLTVV.